This section outlines one T cell receptor beta chain sequence together with its context. Its specificity is unknown. The CDR3 runs to 15 residues. The V gene's germline CDR1 is SNHLY and CDR2 FYNNEI. TCRdb reprocessed the 5' RACE reads; each CDR3 protein has one entry and no DNA is given. The table lists approximately 380,000 distinct CDR3 sequences. The sample comes from a study of T cells expressing NK-cell markers. Study context: Sorted CD3+CD56+NKG2C+, CD3+CD56+NKG2C- and CD3+CD56-NKG2C+ T-cell subsets were beta-chain profiled. Just one sequenced donor of eight was HCMV-seronegative, while seven were seropositive.

Study-level findings and limits: In a group of several donors, dominant NKG2C+ clonotypes represented 1.0-7.0% of CD8+ T cells.

Sequencing was performed on blood T cells: a sorted CD56 or NKG2C T cell subset, CD4+ or CD8+ T cells, or bulk PBMC T cells (not recorded which). The chain links TRBV2 to TRBJ1-2; TCRdb reports TRBD1, a call that lacks DNA to check it against. This clonotype originated in a man aged 18-75 years in good health. CDR3 sequence reads: CASRGSGSPLHGYTF.